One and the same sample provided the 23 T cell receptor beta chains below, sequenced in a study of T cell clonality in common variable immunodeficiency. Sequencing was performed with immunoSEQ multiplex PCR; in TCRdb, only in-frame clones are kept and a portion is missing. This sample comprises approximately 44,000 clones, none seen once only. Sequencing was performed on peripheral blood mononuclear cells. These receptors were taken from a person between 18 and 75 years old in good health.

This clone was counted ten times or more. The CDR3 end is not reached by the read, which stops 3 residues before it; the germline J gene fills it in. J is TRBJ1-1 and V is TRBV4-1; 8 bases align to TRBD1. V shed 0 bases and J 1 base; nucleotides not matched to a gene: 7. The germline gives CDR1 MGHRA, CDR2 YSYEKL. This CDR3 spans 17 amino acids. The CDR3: CASSQDLQGAGNTEAFF. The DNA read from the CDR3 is TGCGCCAGCAGCCAAGATCTGCAGGGGGCCGGGAACACTGAA.

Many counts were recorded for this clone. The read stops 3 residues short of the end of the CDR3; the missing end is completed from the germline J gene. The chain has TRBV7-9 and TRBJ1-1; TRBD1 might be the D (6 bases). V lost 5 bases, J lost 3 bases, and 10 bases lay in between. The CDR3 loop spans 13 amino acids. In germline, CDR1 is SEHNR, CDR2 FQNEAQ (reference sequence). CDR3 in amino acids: CASSRRTDTEAFF. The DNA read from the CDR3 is TGTGCCAGCAGCCGCCGGACAGACACTGAA.

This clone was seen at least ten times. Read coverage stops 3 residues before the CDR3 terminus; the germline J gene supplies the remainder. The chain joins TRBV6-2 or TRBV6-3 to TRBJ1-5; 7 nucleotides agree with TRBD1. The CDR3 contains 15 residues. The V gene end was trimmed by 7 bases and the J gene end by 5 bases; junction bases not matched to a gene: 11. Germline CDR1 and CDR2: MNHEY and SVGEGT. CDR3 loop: CASTPIGGADQPQHF. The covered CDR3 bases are TGTGCCAGCACCCCTATAGGGGGCGCGGATCAGCCC.

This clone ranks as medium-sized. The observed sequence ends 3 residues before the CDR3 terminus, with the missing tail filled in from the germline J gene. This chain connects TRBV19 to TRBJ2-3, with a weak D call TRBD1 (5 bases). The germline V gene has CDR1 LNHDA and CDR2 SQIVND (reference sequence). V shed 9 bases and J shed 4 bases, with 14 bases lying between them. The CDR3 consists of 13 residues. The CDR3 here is CASRDRGPDTQYF. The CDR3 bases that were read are TGTGCCAGCCGTGACAGAGGCCCAGATACG.

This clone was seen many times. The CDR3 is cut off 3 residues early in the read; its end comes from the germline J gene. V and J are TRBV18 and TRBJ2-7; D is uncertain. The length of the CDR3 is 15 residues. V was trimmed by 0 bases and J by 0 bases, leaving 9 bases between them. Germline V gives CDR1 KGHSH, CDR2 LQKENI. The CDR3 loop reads CASSPPSSSSYEQYF. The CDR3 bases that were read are TGTGCCAGCTCACCACCGTCGTCCTCCTCCTACGAG.

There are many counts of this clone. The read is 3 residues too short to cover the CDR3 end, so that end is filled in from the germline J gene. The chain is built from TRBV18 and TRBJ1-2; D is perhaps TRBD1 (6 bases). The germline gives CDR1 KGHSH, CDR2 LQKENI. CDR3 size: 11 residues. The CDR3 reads CASSGGGSYTF. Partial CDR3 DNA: TGTGCCAGCTCAGGGGGCGGGAGC. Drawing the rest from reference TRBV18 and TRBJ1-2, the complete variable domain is NAGVMQNPRHLVRRRGQEARLRCSPMKGHSHVYWYRQLPEEGLKFMVYLQKENIIDESGMPKERFSAEFPKEGPSILRIQQVVRGDSAAYFCASSGGGSYTFGSGTRLTVV.

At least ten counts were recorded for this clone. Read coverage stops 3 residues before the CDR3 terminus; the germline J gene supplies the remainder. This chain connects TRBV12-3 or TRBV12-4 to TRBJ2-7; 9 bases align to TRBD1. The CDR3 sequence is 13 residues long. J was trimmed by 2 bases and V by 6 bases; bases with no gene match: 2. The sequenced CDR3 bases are TGTGCCAGCAGGGGGACAGGGCCCTACGAG. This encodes CASRGTGPYE. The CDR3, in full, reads CASRGTGPYEQYF.

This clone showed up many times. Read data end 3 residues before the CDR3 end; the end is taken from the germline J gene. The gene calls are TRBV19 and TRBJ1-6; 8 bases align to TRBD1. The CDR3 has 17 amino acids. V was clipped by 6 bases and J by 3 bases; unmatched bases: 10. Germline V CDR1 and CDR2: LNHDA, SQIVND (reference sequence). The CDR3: CASRRWTGNDYNSPLHF. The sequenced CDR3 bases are TGTGCCAGTAGAAGATGGACAGGGAACGACTATAATTCACCC. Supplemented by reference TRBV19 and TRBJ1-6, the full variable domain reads DGGITQSPKYLFRKEGQNVTLSCEQNLNHDAMYWYRQDPGQGLRLIYYSQIVNDFQKGDIAEGYSVSREKKESFPLTVTSAQKNPTAFYLCASRRWTGNDYNSPLHFGNGTRLTVT.

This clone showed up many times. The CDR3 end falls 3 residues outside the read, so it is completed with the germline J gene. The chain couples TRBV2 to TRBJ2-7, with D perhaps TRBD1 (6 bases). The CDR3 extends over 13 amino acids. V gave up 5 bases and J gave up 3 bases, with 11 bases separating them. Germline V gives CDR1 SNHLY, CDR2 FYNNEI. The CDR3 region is CASSKTGLYEQYF. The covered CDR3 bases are TGTGCCAGCAGTAAGACAGGACTCTACGAG. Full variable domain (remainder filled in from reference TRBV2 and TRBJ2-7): EPEVTQTPSHQVTQMGQEVILRCVPISNHLYFYWYRQILGQKVEFLVSFYNNEISEKSEIFDDQFSVERPDGSNFTLKIRSTKLEDSAMYFCASSKTGLYEQYFGPGTRLTVT.

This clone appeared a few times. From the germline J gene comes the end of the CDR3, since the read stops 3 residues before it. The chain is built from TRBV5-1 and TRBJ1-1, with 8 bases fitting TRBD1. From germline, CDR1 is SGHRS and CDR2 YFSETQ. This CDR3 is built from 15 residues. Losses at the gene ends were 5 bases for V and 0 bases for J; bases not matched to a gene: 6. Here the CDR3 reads CASRRGTGLNTEAFF. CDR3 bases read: TGCGCCAGCAGAAGGGGGACAGGCCTGAACACTGAA.

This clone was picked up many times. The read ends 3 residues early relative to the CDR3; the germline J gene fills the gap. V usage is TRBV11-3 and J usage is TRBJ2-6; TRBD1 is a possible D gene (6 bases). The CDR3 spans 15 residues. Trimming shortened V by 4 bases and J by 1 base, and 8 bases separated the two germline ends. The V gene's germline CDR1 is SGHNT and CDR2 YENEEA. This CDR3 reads CASSSRGSGANVLTF. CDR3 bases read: TGTGCCAGCAGCTCCAGGGGATCTGGGGCCAACGTC.

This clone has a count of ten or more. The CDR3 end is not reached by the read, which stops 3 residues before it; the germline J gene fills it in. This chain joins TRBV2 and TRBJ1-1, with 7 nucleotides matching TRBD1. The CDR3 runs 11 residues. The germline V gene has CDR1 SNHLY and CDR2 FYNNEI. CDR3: CASKGGLGAFF. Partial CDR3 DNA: TGTGCCAGCAAAGGGGGCTTAGGA.

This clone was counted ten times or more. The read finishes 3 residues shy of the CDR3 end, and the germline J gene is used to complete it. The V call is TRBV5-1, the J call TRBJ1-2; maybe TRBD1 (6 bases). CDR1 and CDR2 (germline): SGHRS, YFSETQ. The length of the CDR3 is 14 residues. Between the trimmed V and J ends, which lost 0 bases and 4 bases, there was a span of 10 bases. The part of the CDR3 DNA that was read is TGCGCCAGCAGCTTGGAGGACAGCTCCTATGGC. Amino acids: CASSLEDSSYG. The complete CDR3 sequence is CASSLEDSSYGYTF.

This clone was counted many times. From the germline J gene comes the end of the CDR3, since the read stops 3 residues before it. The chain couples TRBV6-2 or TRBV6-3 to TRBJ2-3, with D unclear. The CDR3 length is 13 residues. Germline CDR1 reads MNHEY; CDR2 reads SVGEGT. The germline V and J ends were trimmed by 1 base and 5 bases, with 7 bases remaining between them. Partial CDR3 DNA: TGTGCCAGCAGTTACTACGCAGGAGATACG. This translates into CASSYYAGDT. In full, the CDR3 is CASSYYAGDTQYF.

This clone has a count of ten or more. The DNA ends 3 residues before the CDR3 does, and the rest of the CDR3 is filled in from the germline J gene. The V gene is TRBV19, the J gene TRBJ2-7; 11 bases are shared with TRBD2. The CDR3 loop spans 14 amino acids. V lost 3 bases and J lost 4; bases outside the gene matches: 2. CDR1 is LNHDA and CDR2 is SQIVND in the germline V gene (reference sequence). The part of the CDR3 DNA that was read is TGTGCCAGTAGTATCGGGACTAGCGGATACGAG. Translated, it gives CASSIGTSGYE. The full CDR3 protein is CASSIGTSGYEQYF.

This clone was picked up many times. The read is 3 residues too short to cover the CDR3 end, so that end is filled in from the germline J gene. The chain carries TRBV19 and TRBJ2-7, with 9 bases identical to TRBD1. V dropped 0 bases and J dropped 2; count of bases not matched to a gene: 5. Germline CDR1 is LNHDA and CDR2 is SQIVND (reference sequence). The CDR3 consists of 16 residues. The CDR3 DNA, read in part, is TGTGCCAGTAGTATAGACGACAGGGGGGCTACCTACGAG. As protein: CASSIDDRGATYE. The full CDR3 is CASSIDDRGATYEQYF.

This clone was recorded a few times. The covered CDR3 bases are TGTGCCAGCAGCTCGAGGACAGGGTTGTACAATGAG. The encoded protein is CASSSRTGLYNE. In full, the CDR3 is CASSSRTGLYNEQFF. The chain uses TRBV7-6 and TRBJ2-1; 8 bases map to TRBD1. The missing CDR3 end, 3 residues past where the read stops, is filled in from the germline J gene. Trimming took 4 bases from V and 4 from J; bases not matched to a gene: 6. This CDR3 has 15 residues. The germline CDR1 and CDR2 sequences are SGHVS and FNYEAQ.

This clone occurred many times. This CDR3 is CASSEAVTGGQPQHF. The CDR3 bases that were read are TGTGCCAGCAGTGAAGCGGTGACAGGGGGCCAGCCC. V and J are TRBV6-1 and TRBJ1-5; 10 positions match TRBD1. The read comes to an end 3 residues before the CDR3 does, leaving the germline J gene to fill in the end. The CDR3 totals 15 residues. Trimming removed 0 bases from V and 7 bases from J; junction bases left unmatched: 3. CDR1 MNHNS and CDR2 SASEGT come from the germline V gene.

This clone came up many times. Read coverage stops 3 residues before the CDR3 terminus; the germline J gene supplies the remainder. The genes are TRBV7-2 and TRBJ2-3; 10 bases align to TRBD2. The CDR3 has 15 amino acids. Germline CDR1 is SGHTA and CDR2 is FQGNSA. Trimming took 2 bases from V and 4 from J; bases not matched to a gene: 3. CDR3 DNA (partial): TGTGCCAGCAGCTTAAGCGGGGGGGCCGCAGATACG. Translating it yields CASSLSGGAADT. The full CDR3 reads CASSLSGGAADTQYF.

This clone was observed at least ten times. CDR3 DNA, as far as it was read: TGCGCCAGCAGCCTTCAAGACAGGGGAGAGACC. It is translated as CASSLQDRGET. The entire CDR3 protein is CASSLQDRGETQYF. The chain recombines TRBV5-1 with TRBJ2-5; TRBD1 aligns across 8 bases. The CDR3 end is not reached by the read, which stops 3 residues before it; the germline J gene fills it in. After removal of 4 bases from V and 4 bases from J, the junction contained 6 bases not matched to a gene. CDR1 is SGHRS, CDR2 YFSETQ, per germline. This CDR3 comprises 14 residues. The entire variable domain, with the rest obtained from reference TRBV5-1 and TRBJ2-5, is as follows: KAGVTQTPRYLIKTRGQQVTLSCSPISGHRSVSWYQQTPGQGLQFLFEYFSETQRNKGNFPGRFSGRQFSNSRSEMNVSTLELGDSALYLCASSLQDRGETQYFGPGTRLLVL.

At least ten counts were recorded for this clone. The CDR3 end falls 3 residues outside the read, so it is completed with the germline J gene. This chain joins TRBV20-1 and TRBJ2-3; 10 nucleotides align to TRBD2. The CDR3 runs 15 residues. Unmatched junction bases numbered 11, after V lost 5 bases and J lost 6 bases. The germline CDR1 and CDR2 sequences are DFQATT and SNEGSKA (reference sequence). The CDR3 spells CSAGTLAGVTDTQYF. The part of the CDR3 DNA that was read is TGCAGTGCTGGCACCCTAGCGGGAGTTACCGATACG.

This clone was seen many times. Incomplete CDR3 DNA: TGTGCCAGCAGCCTACAGACAGGGGTTGGCGGGGAG. Its protein is CASSLQTGVGGE. The entire CDR3 reads CASSLQTGVGGELFF. The chain couples TRBV7-2 to TRBJ2-2; 8 nucleotides agree with TRBD1. The CDR3 is cut off 3 residues early in the read; its end comes from the germline J gene. Germline V gene data show CDR1 as SGHTA and CDR2 as FQGNSA. The CDR3 extends over 15 amino acids. The V segment lost 5 bases and the J segment 7 bases; nucleotides outside the gene matches: 9.

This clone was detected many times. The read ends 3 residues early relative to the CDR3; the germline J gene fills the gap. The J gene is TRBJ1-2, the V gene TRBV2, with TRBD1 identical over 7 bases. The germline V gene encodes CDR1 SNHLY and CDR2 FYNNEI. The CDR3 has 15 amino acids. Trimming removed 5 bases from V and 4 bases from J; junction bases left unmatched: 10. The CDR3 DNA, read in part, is TGTGCCAGCAGTTTAAATAGGGCAGGGGGCTATGGC. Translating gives CASSLNRAGGYG. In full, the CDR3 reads CASSLNRAGGYGYTF.